This entry features one T cell receptor beta chain sequence. Data came from immunoSEQ multiplex PCR; TCRdb stores just in-frame clones and leaves some out. The table has under 85,000 clones, 84% seen once; the top ten hold 2.5% to 3.5%. This record belongs to a study of control samples from healthy donors and cancer patients. Deletions cut 6 bases from V and 6 bases from J, with 10 bases between. This CDR3 is 12 amino acids long. Germline CDR1 is SNHLY and CDR2 is FYNNEI. The chain has TRBV2 and TRBJ2-3, with D tentatively TRBD1 (6 bases). The receptor was isolated from a woman in her 50s with lung cancer. The sequenced sample was PBMCs. The CDR3 is CASSEQGDTQYF. For the CDR3, the DNA is TGTGCCAGCAGCGAACAGGGCGATACGCAGTATTTT. Filled out from reference TRBV2 and TRBJ2-3, the complete variable domain reads EPEVTQTPSHQVTQMGQEVILRCVPISNHLYFYWYRQILGQKVEFLVSFYNNEISEKSEIFDDQFSVERPDGSNFTLKIRSTKLEDSAMYFCASSEQGDTQYFGPGTRLTVL.